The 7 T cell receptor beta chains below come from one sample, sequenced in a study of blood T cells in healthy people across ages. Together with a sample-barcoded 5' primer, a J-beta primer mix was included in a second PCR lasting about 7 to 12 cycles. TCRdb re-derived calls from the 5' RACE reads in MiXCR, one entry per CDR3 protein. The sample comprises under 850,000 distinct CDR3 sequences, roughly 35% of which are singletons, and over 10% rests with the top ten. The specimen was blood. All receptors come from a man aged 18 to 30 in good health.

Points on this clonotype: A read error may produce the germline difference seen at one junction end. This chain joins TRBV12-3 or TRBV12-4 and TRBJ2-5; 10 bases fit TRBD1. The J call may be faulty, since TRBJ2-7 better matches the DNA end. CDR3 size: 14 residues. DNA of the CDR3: TGTGCCGGCAGTTACAGGGACAGGGGAGCCGAGCAGTACTTC. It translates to CAGSYRDRGAEQYF.

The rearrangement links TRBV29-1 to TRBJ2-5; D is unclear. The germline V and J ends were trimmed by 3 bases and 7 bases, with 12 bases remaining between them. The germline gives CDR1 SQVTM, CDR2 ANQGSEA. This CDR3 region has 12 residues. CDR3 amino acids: CSVDLPDGTQYF. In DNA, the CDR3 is TGCAGCGTTGACCTCCCAGACGGGACCCAGTACTTC. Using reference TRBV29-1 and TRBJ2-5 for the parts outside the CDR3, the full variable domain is SAVISQKPSRDICQRGTSLTIQCQVDSQVTMMFWYRQQPGQSLTLIATANQGSEATYESGFVIDKFPISRPNLTFSTLTVSNMSPEDSSIYLCSVDLPDGTQYFGPGTRLLVL.

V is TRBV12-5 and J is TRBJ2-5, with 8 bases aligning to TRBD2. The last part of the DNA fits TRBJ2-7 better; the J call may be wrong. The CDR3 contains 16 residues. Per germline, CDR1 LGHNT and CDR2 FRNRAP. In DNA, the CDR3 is TGTGCTAGTGGTTTCTACACCATCGGGGGGGCCTACGAGCAGTACTTC. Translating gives CASGFYTIGGAYEQYF.

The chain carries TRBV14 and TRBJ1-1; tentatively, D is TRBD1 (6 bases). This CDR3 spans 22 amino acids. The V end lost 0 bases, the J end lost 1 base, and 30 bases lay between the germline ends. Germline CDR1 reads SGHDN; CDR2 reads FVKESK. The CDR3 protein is CASSQDFKLPRQRDTTNTEAFF. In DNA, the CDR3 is TGTGCCAGCAGCCAAGATTTCAAGTTGCCCCGGCAGCGGGACACTACGAACACTGAAGCTTTCTTT.

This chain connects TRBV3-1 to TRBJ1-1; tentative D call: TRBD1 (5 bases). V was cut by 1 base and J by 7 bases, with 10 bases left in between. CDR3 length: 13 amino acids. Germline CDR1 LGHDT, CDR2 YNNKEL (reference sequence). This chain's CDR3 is CASSQGQTVEAFF. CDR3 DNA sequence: TGTGCCAGCAGCCAAGGACAGACGGTTGAAGCTTTCTTT.

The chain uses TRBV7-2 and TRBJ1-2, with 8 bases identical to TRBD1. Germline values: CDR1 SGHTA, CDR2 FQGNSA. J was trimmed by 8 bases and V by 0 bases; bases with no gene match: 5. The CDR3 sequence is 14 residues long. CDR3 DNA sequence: TGTGCCAGCAGCTTAGCGGACAGGGTGGGCGGCTACACCTTC. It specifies CASSLADRVGGYTF.

This CDR3 reads CASSGDRGRQFF. CDR3 DNA: TGCGCCAGCAGCGGTGACAGGGGTCGGCAGTTCTTC. The chain links TRBV5-1 to TRBJ2-1; the match to TRBD1 covers 8 bases. CDR1 SGHRS and CDR2 YFSETQ come from the germline V gene. The CDR3 is made up of 12 amino acids. J gave up 12 bases and V 4 bases, and 6 bases lay outside the gene matches.